Detailed here is one T cell receptor beta chain. There are 13 residues in the CDR3. The germline gives CDR1 DFQATT, CDR2 SNEGSKA (reference sequence). The trim removed 3 bases at V and 5 bases at J, leaving 6 bases unmatched. Each 10 ml fresh peripheral blood draw supplied the PBMCs. The record originates from a study of T cells in Graves' hyperthyroidism and ophthalmopathy. Amplified TCR beta CDR3 regions came from RNA transcripts. TCR CDR3 underwent first-round RT-PCR with the HTBI primer set. TCRdb itself ran the multiplex PCR reads through MiXCR, one entry per CDR3 protein. The table shows approximately 480,000 distinct CDR3 sequences, with roughly 20% occurring only once.

The sample taken for sequencing was blood. This clonotype was obtained from a man aged 18 to 30 with Graves' hyperthyroidism. V gene TRBV20-1 combines with J gene TRBJ1-2; 7 bases fit TRBD1. The CDR3 DNA reads TGCAGTGCTAGGGTGCAGGGGGGATATGGCTACACCTTC. Its translation: CSARVQGGYGYTF.